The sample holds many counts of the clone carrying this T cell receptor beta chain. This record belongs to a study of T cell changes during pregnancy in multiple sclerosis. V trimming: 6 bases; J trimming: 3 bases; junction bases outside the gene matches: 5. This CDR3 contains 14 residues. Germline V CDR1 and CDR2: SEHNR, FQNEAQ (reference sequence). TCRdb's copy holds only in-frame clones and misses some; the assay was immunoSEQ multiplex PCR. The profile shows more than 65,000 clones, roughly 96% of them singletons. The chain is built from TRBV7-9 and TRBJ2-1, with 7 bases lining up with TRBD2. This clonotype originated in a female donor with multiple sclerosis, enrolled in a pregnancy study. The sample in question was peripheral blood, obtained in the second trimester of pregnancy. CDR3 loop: CASRGEGFYNEQFF. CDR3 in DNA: TGTGCCAGCAGGGGGGAGGGTTTCTACAATGAGCAGTTCTTC. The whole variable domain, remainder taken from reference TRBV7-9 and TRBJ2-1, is DTGVSQNPRHKITKRGQNVTFRCDPISEHNRLYWYRQTLGQGPEFLTYFQNEAQLEKSRLLSDRFSAERPKGSFSTLEIQRTEQGDSAMYLCASRGEGFYNEQFFGPGTRLTVL.